This T cell receptor (beta chain) was recovered during a study of cytomegalovirus exposure and HLA in healthy donors. General study results and limits: Rare TCR sequences predominated, though certain public TCRs were found in many donors. A few chains tied to CMV proved CMV antigen-specific in vitro. Accurate prediction of most subjects' HLA-A and HLA-B alleles from TCR beta sequences was reported.

Worth noting for this clone: What it binds is unknown.

This PCR relied on a set of 60 Vbeta primers and 13 Jbeta primers. Only in-frame clones appear in the TCRdb table, and some are missing; sequencing was by immunoSEQ multiplex PCR. This sample's clone table lists 100,000 to 150,000 clones. Unrecorded immune exposures were likely, despite nominal health at sampling. The sequenced sample was PBMCs. The TCR originated in a man aged 18 to 29 in good health and CMV-seronegative.

The chain's CDR3 is CASRVTGADTQYF. CDR3 bases: TGTGCCAGCAGGGTAACAGGGGCCGATACGCAGTATTTT. The J gene is TRBJ2-3, the V gene TRBV6-5, with TRBD1 identical over 7 bases. CDR3 length equals 13 residues. Germline V gives CDR1 MNHEY, CDR2 SVGAGI. Trimming removed 6 bases from V and 6 bases from J; junction bases left unmatched: 6.